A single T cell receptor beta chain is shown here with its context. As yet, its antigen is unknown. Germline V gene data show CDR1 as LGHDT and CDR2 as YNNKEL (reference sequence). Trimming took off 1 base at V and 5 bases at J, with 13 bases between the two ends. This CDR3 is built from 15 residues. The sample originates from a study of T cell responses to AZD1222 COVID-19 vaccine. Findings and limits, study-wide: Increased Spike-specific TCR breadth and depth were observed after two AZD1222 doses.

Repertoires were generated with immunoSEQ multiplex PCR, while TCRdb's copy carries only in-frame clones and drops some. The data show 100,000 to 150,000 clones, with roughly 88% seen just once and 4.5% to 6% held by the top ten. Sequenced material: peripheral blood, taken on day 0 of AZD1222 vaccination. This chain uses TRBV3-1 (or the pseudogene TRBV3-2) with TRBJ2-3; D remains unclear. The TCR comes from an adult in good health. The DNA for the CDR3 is TGTGCCAGCAGCCAAGTTCAACGGCCGGGAGATACGCAGTATTTT. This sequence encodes CASSQVQRPGDTQYF.